This T cell receptor (beta chain) was obtained from a study of cytomegalovirus exposure and HLA in healthy donors. This PCR relied on a set of 60 Vbeta primers and 13 Jbeta primers. Produced via immunoSEQ multiplex PCR; TCRdb's table is partial and in-frame only. Recorded for this sample: around 190,000 clones. V lost 7 bases, J lost 4 bases, and 6 bases stayed unmatched. This CDR3 has 13 residues. Germline CDR1 reads MNHEY; CDR2 reads SMNVEV (reference sequence). The receptor was isolated from a woman aged 30 to 39 in good health and CMV-seropositive. The chain uses TRBV27 and TRBJ2-7, with 8 bases fitting TRBD2. The sample was PBMCs. The DNA of the CDR3 is TGTGCCAGCACCAAGGGACTAGAATACGAGCAGTACTTC. Its protein is CASTKGLEYEQYF.